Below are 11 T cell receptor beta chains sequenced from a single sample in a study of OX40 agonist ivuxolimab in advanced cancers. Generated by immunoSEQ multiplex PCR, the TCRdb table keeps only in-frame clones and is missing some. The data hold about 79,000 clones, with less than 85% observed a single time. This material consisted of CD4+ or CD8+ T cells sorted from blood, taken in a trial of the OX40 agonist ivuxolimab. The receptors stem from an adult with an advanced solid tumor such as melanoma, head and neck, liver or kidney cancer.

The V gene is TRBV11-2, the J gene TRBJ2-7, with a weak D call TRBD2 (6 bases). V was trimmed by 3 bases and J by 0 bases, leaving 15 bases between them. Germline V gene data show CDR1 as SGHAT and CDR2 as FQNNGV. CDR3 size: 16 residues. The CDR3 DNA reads TGTGCCAGCAGCTTCAGTTGGGACTTAATCTCCTACGAGCAGTACTTC. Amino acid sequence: CASSFSWDLISYEQYF.

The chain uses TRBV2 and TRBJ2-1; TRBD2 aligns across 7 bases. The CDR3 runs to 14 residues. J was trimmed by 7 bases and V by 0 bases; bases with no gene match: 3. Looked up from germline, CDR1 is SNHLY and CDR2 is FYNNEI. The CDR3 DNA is TGTGCCAGCAGTGAAGCTCTAGCGGCTAATGAGCAGTTCTTC. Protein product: CASSEALAANEQFF.

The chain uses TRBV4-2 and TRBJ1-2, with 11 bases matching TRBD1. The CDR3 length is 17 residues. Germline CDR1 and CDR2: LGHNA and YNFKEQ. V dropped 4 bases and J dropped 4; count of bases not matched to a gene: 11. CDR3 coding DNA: TGTGCCAGCAGCCTAGAGGCCCCGGGACAGGGGGTCTATGGCTACACCTTC. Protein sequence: CASSLEAPGQGVYGYTF.

The CDR3, as DNA: TGTGCCAGCAGACCGACTAGCGGAACATACAATGAGCAGTTCTTC. Translated: CASRPTSGTYNEQFF. This chain connects TRBV7-8 to TRBJ2-1, with 9 bases matching TRBD2. Germline V gene sequence: CDR1 SGHVS, CDR2 FQNEAQ. V dropped 6 bases and J dropped 4; count of bases not matched to a gene: 7. The CDR3 is 15 residues long. Using reference TRBV7-8 and TRBJ2-1 for the parts outside the CDR3, the full variable domain is GAGVSQSPRYKVAKRGQDVALRCDPISGHVSLFWYQQALGQGPEFLTYFQNEAQLDKSGLPSDRFFAERPEGSVSTLKIQRTQQEDSAVYLCASRPTSGTYNEQFFGPGTRLTVL.

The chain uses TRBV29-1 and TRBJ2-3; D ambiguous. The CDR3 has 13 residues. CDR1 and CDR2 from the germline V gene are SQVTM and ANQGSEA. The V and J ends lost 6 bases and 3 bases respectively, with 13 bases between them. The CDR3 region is CSVWAQITDTQYF. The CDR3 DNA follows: TGCAGCGTCTGGGCCCAAATTACAGATACGCAGTATTTT.

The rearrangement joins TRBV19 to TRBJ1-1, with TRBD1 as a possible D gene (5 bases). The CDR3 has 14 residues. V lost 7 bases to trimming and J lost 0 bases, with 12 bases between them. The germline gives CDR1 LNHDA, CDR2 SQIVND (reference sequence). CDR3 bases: TGTGCCAGTAAGGGAGGACATTTGAACACTGAAGCTTTCTTT. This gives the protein CASKGGHLNTEAFF.

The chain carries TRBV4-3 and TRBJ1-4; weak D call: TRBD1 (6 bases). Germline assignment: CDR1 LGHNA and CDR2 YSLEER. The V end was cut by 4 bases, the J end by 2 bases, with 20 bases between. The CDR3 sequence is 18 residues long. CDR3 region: CASSLDPQQGTTNEKLFF. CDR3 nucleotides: TGCGCCAGCAGCCTCGACCCGCAACAGGGTACCACTAATGAAAAACTGTTTTTT.

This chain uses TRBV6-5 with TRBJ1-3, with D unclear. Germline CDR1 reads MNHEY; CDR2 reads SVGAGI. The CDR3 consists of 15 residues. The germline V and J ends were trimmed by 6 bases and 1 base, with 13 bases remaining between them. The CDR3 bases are TGTGCCAGCAGGCCAGATAGGTGGTCTGGAAACACCATATATTTT. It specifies CASRPDRWSGNTIYF.

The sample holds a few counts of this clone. The CDR3 nucleotides read TGTGCCAGCAGAAGCAGGGGGGAAAAACTGTTTTTT. Its protein product is CASRSRGEKLFF. The rearrangement uses TRBV27 and TRBJ1-4; 7 bases fit TRBD1. CDR1 and CDR2 (germline): MNHEY, SMNVEV (reference sequence). The CDR3 runs to 12 residues. Trimming took 6 bases from V and 8 from J; bases not matched to a gene: 3.

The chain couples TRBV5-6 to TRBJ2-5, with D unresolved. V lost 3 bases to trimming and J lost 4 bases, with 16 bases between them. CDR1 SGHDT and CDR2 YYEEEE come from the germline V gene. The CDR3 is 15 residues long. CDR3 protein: CASSYPKIYGETQYF. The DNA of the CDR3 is TGTGCCAGCAGCTATCCGAAAATTTATGGAGAGACCCAGTACTTC.

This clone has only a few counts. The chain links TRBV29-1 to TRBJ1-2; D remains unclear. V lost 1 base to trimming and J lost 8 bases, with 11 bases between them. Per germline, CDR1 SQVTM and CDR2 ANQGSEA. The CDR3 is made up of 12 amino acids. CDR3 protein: CSVEVSVSGYTF. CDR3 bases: TGCAGCGTTGAAGTATCGGTCAGCGGCTACACCTTC.